The present TCR beta chain was sequenced within a study of siplizumab effects on memory and regulatory T cells. General study results and limits: A mean of approximately 70% of mappable alloreactive CD4+ clones were Treg-derived with siplizumab, compared with 26.9% in controls.

Remarks on this clone: The antigen is undetermined.

Trimming shortened V by 4 bases and J by 3 bases, and 13 bases separated the two germline ends. Germline loops: CDR1 SGHRS, CDR2 YFSETQ. The CDR3 has 14 amino acids. The mixed lymphocyte reaction cells were held in coculture (37°C) for six to seven days. This table comes from immunoSEQ multiplex PCR, and its TCRdb copy is limited to in-frame clones, with some not included. This sample has some 20,000 clones, with 40% to 60% found just once. The sequenced sample was CFSE-low (dividing) CD4+ T cells sorted from an allogeneic mixed lymphocyte reaction. The receptor's source is a human donor in good health; the cells came from an allogeneic mixed lymphocyte reaction. This chain connects TRBV5-1 to TRBJ2-5, with D perhaps matching TRBD1 or TRBD2 (7 bases each). The CDR3 DNA reads TGCGCCAGCAGCATCCAGGGGGGGGAAGAGACCCAGTACTTC. Translation gives CASSIQGGEETQYF. Looking up the rest from reference TRBV5-1 and TRBJ2-5 gives the full variable domain: KAGVTQTPRYLIKTRGQQVTLSCSPISGHRSVSWYQQTPGQGLQFLFEYFSETQRNKGNFPGRFSGRQFSNSRSEMNVSTLELGDSALYLCASSIQGGEETQYFGPGTRLLVL.